The 2 T cell receptor beta chains below come from one sample, sequenced in a study of blood T cells in healthy people across ages. The authors ran a second PCR of 7 to 11 cycles using a sample-barcoded 5' primer and a J-beta primer mix. TCRdb analysed the 5' RACE reads with MiXCR anew, one entry per CDR3 protein. Of roughly 800,000 distinct CDR3 sequences detected, under 30% appear once; the ten largest clones hold under 3%. The same sample was also studied in work on T cells of mothers and their children.

The sample taken for sequencing was blood. Every receptor here comes from a boy younger than 18 in good health.

The chain uses TRBV6-5 and TRBJ2-1; no reliable D call. Trimming took 7 bases from V and 9 from J, leaving 10 bases between them. Germline-derived CDR1 and CDR2 are MNHEY and SVGAGI. There are 11 residues in the CDR3. For the CDR3, the DNA is TGTGCCAGCACCATGGCCGCTGAGCAGTTCTTC. Translating it yields CASTMAAEQFF.

This clonotype was seen a single time. J is TRBJ2-6 and V is TRBV7-9; D not certain. V was shortened by 5 bases and J by 0 bases, with 14 bases between the two germline ends. The germline V gene has CDR1 SEHNR and CDR2 FQNEAQ (reference sequence). The CDR3 length is 17 residues. The CDR3 loop reads CASSPHNRFSGANVLTF. The CDR3 DNA reads TGTGCCAGCAGCCCTCACAATAGGTTCTCTGGGGCCAACGTCCTGACTTTC. The full variable domain, in which reference TRBV7-9 and TRBJ2-6 provide the parts outside the CDR3, is DTGVSQNPRHKITKRGQNVTFRCDPISEHNRLYWYRQTLGQGPEFLTYFQNEAQLEKSRLLSDRFSAERPKGSFSTLEIQRTEQGDSAMYLCASSPHNRFSGANVLTFGAGSRLTVL.